This is a list of T cell receptor beta chains from one sample in a study of OX40 agonist ivuxolimab in advanced cancers. Clones were read by immunoSEQ multiplex PCR, and TCRdb kept only the in-frame ones, dropping some. The sample contains 62,000 or so clones, about 89% of which appear only once. The sample consisted of CD4+ or CD8+ T cells sorted from blood, taken in a trial of the OX40 agonist ivuxolimab. Receptor source: an adult with an advanced solid tumor such as melanoma, head and neck, liver or kidney cancer. Both conserved end residues are trimmed from each CDR3.

V: TRBV6-6
CDR3: ASSPQGWTEAF

V: TRBV7-9
CDR3: ASSFSDRGQHEQY

V: TRBV11-2
CDR3: ASSPTGGEQY

V: TRBV28
CDR3: ASSSSGQGRPYEQY

V: TRBV7-2
CDR3: ASSFRTGPSEQY

V: TRBV25-1
CDR3: ASSDRTNSPLH

V: TRBV6-6
CDR3: ASSSRQSNYGYT

V: TRBV28
CDR3: ASSSLSPDRWGEQY

V: TRBV5-5
CDR3: ASSLGGQGDTEAF

V: TRBV4-3
CDR3: ASSQDPRDVNTEAF

V: TRBV20-1
CDR3: SASEEEQF

V: TRBV6-6
CDR3: ASSYSATTNEKLF

V: TRBV7-6
CDR3: ASSFAGGGNEQY

V: TRBV7-2
CDR3: ASSLGGRSGELF

V: TRBV18
CDR3: ASSPPGGNTEAF

V: TRBV5-4
CDR3: ASSPMATSGRLGVETQY

V: TRBV7-2
CDR3: ASSPDRDGRKLF

V: TRBV4-3
CDR3: ASSQEPTDTQY

V: TRBV5-1
CDR3: ASSLYGSDYNSPLH

V: TRBV7-9
CDR3: ASSLLGQGGGEQY

V: TRBV6-1
CDR3: ASRTGGSNEKLF

V: TRBV19
CDR3: ASSYSGTGVNEQY